What follows are 12 T cell receptor beta chains derived from one specimen sequenced in a study of blood T cell repertoires in COVID-19 (dated by TCRdb to about 2020). The protocol used for the library was the immunoSEQ multiplex PCR assay. Sourced from immuneACCESS, this table was stored by TCRdb with only in-frame sequences that have V and J called. A share of the clones is absent; for the studies checked, an unresolved V gene accounts for under half, and the remainder has no known explanation. For this sample the table gives approximately 89,000 clones, of which approximately 92% were detected only once. Nearly 6.5% of the sample belongs to the ten largest clones. Sample: peripheral blood. The receptor source for this set is an older woman with active COVID-19.

This sequence joins TRBV19 and TRBJ2-1, with 7 bases lining up with TRBD2. V was clipped by 9 bases and J by 2 bases; unmatched bases: 7. CDR1 LNHDA and CDR2 SQIVND come from the germline V gene (reference sequence). The CDR3 sequence is 14 residues long. As DNA, the CDR3 is TGTGCCAGCCGTTTGGGGGGGGCCTACAATGAGCAGTTCTTC. Translating it yields CASRLGGAYNEQFF. The complete variable domain, with remaining parts taken from reference TRBV19 and TRBJ2-1, reads DGGITQSPKYLFRKEGQNVTLSCEQNLNHDAMYWYRQDPGQGLRLIYYSQIVNDFQKGDIAEGYSVSREKKESFPLTVTSAQKNPTAFYLCASRLGGAYNEQFFGPGTRLTVL.

The rearrangement joins TRBV10-3 to TRBJ1-1; tentative D call: TRBD1 (6 bases). Germline V gene data show CDR1 as ENHRY and CDR2 as SYGVKD. CDR3 length: 13 amino acids. V gave up 6 bases and J gave up 3 bases, with 11 bases separating them. The CDR3 DNA sequence: TGTGCCATCAGGGTGGACAGAGACACTGAAGCTTTCTTT. It is translated as CAIRVDRDTEAFF.

J is TRBJ1-1 and V is TRBV3-1 (or the pseudogene TRBV3-2); TRBD1 agrees at 7 bases. J gave up 4 bases and V 4 bases, and 9 bases lay outside the gene matches. CDR1 LGHDT and CDR2 YNNKEL come from the germline V gene (reference sequence). The CDR3 is 15 amino acids. CDR3 sequence (DNA): TGTGCCAGCAGCCCTGACAGGGCTGGGACCACTGAAGCTTTCTTT. Translation gives CASSPDRAGTTEAFF.

The chain employs TRBV7-9 and TRBJ2-1, with TRBD2 identical over 13 bases. Looked up from germline, CDR1 is SEHNR and CDR2 is FQNEAQ (reference sequence). The CDR3 loop spans 18 amino acids. V gave up 2 bases and J gave up 9 bases; unmatched junction bases: 13. In nucleotides, the CDR3 is TGTGCCAGCAGCTTACCCCCCCGACTAGCGGGAGGAGGGGGTGAGCAGTTCTTC. Translated: CASSLPPRLAGGGGEQFF.

V and J are TRBV10-1 and TRBJ2-7, with 9 nucleotides matching TRBD1. This CDR3 has 14 residues. Per the germline V gene, CDR1 is WNHNN and CDR2 is SYGVQD (reference sequence). V lost 4 bases, J lost 2 bases, and 3 bases stayed unmatched. The CDR3 DNA reads TGCGCCAGCAGTGGGGGACAGGGTACCTACGAGCAGTACTTC. Translated, it gives CASSGGQGTYEQYF.

The V gene is TRBV2, the J gene TRBJ2-2, with 8 nucleotides matching TRBD1. Germline V lookup: CDR1 SNHLY, CDR2 FYNNEI. Losses at the gene ends were 4 bases for V and 5 bases for J; bases not matched to a gene: 6. The CDR3 is 15 amino acids. The CDR3 nucleotides are TGTGCCAGCAGTGGCCGAGACAGGGGAACCGGGGAGCTGTTTTTT. This gives the protein CASSGRDRGTGELFF. The full variable domain, its missing parts supplied by reference TRBV2 and TRBJ2-2, is EPEVTQTPSHQVTQMGQEVILRCVPISNHLYFYWYRQILGQKVEFLVSFYNNEISEKSEIFDDQFSVERPDGSNFTLKIRSTKLEDSAMYFCASSGRDRGTGELFFGEGSRLTVL.

The chain couples TRBV5-4 to TRBJ2-2; 9 nucleotides align to TRBD2. V gave up 4 bases and J gave up 0 bases; unmatched junction bases: 4. Germline CDR1 SGHNT, CDR2 YYREEE (reference sequence). This CDR3 is built from 16 residues. CDR3: CASSQREDSNTGELFF. The CDR3 DNA follows: TGTGCCAGCAGCCAGCGGGAGGATTCGAACACCGGGGAGCTGTTTTTT.

CDR3 sequence (DNA): TGTGCCAGCAGCCAAGCTATCTTGAACACTGAAGCTTTCTTT. Its protein product is CASSQAILNTEAFF. V gene TRBV14 combines with J gene TRBJ1-1; no clear D. Trimming cost V 1 base and J 0 bases, with 6 bases left between them. There are 14 residues in the CDR3. Germline V gene data show CDR1 as SGHDN and CDR2 as FVKESK.

The chain has TRBV19 and TRBJ1-5, with 7 nucleotides matching TRBD1. After removal of 6 bases from V and 3 bases from J, the junction contained 5 bases not matched to a gene. The CDR3 spans 14 residues. Looked up from germline, CDR1 is LNHDA and CDR2 is SQIVND (reference sequence). CDR3 protein: CASSDRDLNQPQHF. As DNA, the CDR3 is TGTGCCAGTAGCGACAGGGACCTCAATCAGCCCCAGCATTTT.

The rearrangement links TRBV5-1 to TRBJ1-1; 9 bases fit TRBD1. V shed 5 bases, J shed 4 bases, and the junction held 9 bases outside the gene matches. There are 15 residues in the CDR3. Per germline, CDR1 SGHRS and CDR2 YFSETQ. Written as DNA, the CDR3 is TGCGCCAGCAGTCCCGGGACAGGGTTGACCACTGAAGCTTTCTTT. Translation gives CASSPGTGLTTEAFF.

The chain has TRBV7-9 and TRBJ1-4; TRBD1 matches 9 bases. The ends lost 1 base at V and 7 bases at J; junction bases unmatched: 13. This CDR3 spans 18 amino acids. CDR1 SEHNR and CDR2 FQNEAQ come from the germline V gene (reference sequence). In DNA form, the CDR3 reads TGTGCCAGCAGCTTAGGGGACAGGGTATCGTCGATCGGTGAAAAACTGTTTTTT. Residues: CASSLGDRVSSIGEKLFF.

The gene calls are TRBV6-2 or TRBV6-3 and TRBJ2-7; 11 bases are a match to TRBD2. This CDR3 is built from 15 residues. V gave up 0 bases and J gave up 4 bases; unmatched junction bases: 2. In germline, CDR1 is MNHEY, CDR2 SVGEGT. The CDR3 loop is CASSYSGTSGYEQYF. The DNA of the CDR3 is TGTGCCAGCAGTTACTCTGGGACTAGCGGATACGAGCAGTACTTC.